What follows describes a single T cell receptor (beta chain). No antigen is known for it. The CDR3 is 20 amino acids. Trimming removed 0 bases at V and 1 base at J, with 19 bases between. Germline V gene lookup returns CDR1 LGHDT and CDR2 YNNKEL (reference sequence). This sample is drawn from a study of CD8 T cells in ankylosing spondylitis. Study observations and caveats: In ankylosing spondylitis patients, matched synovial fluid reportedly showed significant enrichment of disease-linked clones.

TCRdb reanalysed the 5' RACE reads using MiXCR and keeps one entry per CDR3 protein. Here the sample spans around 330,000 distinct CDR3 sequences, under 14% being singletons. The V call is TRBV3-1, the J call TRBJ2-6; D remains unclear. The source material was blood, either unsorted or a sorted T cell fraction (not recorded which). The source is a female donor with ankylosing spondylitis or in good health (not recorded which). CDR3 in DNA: TGTGCCAGCAGCCAAGATAGGGCAGGAAGCAGGAGTTCTGGGGCCAACGTCCTGACTTTC. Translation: CASSQDRAGSRSSGANVLTF.